Listed below are T cell receptor beta chains from one sample, sequenced in a study of shared clonotypes between healthy human individuals. The method was immunoSEQ multiplex PCR; TCRdb's version includes in-frame clones alone and lacks a portion of them. The sample lists 650,000 to 700,000 clones, about nine tenths seen once, with more than 30% in the top ten. Sequencing was performed on memory CD8+ T cells from PBMCs. The receptors derive from a man between 18 and 35 years old in good health. Some clones in this sample may be carry-over from other donors' samples. Both conserved end residues are part of each CDR3. A D gene is named only where the DNA matches it firmly. Clone size is shown for a subset of rows, as once, few, many or a class of expanded clone.

v_call	d_call	j_call	clone_size	cdr3_aa	cdr3_nt
TRBV10-3	.	TRBJ1-4	.	CAISESGGNEKLFF	TGTGCCATCAGTGAGTCTGGGGGGAATGAAAAACTGTTTTTT
TRBV2	.	TRBJ2-6	.	CASSERRPGANVLTF	TGTGCCAGCAGTGAAAGGCGCCCTGGGGCCAACGTCCTGACTTTC
TRBV7-6	TRBD2	TRBJ2-2	once	CASSLWSSGTGELFF	TGTGCCAGCAGCTTATGGTCTAGCGGGACCGGGGAGCTGTTTTTT
TRBV5-4	.	TRBJ2-7	.	CASSLDRVLRGGEQYF	TGTGCCAGCAGCTTGGACAGGGTACTACGAGGGGGCGAGCAGTACTTC
TRBV29-1	.	TRBJ1-1	few	CSVGYGTMNTEAFF	TGCAGCGTTGGTTATGGGACCATGAACACTGAAGCTTTCTTT
TRBV28	.	TRBJ1-1	.	CASSSTGNTEAFF	TGTGCCAGCAGTTCGACAGGGAACACTGAAGCTTTCTTT
TRBV21-1	.	TRBJ2-4	.	CASSTKKAGLAKNIQYF	TGTGCCAGCAGCACGAAGAAGGCGGGACTAGCCAAAAACATTCAGTACTTC
TRBV27	TRBD2	TRBJ2-3	.	CATSGLAGESDTQYF	TGTGCCACCTCGGGACTAGCGGGAGAATCAGATACGCAGTATTTT
TRBV27	.	TRBJ1-1	once	CASSLLQGAEAFF	TGTGCCAGCAGTTTACTACAGGGCGCTGAAGCTTTCTTT
TRBV7-9	TRBD2	TRBJ2-7	.	CASSSTLAGDSYEQYF	TGTGCCAGCAGCTCCACACTAGCGGGAGACTCCTACGAGCAGTACTTC
TRBV4-3	.	TRBJ2-3	.	CASSHRFSTDTQYF	TGCGCCAGCAGCCACAGGTTTAGCACAGATACGCAGTATTTT
TRBV30	TRBD1	TRBJ1-1	few	CAHRDRAKMITEAFF	TGTGCCCACCGGGACAGGGCAAAGATGATCACTGAAGCTTTCTTT
TRBV29-1	TRBD2	TRBJ2-1	.	CSAVAGGGWNEQFF	TGCAGCGCTGTAGCGGGAGGGGGGTGGAATGAGCAGTTCTTC
TRBV11-2	.	TRBJ2-7	.	CASSLGPAYEQYF	TGTGCCAGCAGCTTAGGTCCGGCCTACGAGCAGTACTTC
TRBV4-2	.	TRBJ1-1	.	CASSQGPGPDEAFF	TGTGCCAGCAGCCAAGGTCCAGGGCCAGATGAAGCTTTCTTT
TRBV19	TRBD2	TRBJ2-1	.	CASRETTGGRFDEQFF	TGTGCCAGTAGGGAGACGACGGGCGGGAGATTTGATGAGCAGTTCTTC
TRBV30	.	TRBJ2-7	.	CACKSRALWPEQYF	TGTGCCTGTAAGTCCAGGGCCCTATGGCCCGAGCAGTACTTC
TRBV28	.	TRBJ1-5	once	CASSFVLGEPQHF	TGTGCCAGCAGTTTTGTGTTGGGTGAGCCCCAGCATTTT
TRBV6-4	.	TRBJ2-2	few	CASSDSEGAGELFF	TGTGCCAGCAGTGACTCCGAGGGGGCCGGGGAGCTGTTTTTT
TRBV9	TRBD1	TRBJ2-5	.	CASSVNRGRAETQYF	TGTGCCAGCAGCGTAAACAGGGGGCGCGCGGAGACCCAGTACTTC
TRBV5-1	TRBD2	TRBJ2-1	once	CASSLAGRVRDEQFF	TGCGCCAGCAGCTTGGCCGGGAGGGTTAGAGATGAGCAGTTCTTC
TRBV7-9	TRBD2	TRBJ2-3	.	CASSLGKSSGGPQGDTQYF	TGTGCCAGCAGCTTAGGAAAGTCGTCGGGAGGACCTCAGGGAGATACGCAGTATTTT
TRBV5-4	.	TRBJ1-1	once	CASSTRQWGTEAFF	TGTGCCAGCAGCACCCGACAGTGGGGGACTGAAGCTTTCTTT
TRBV27	TRBD1	TRBJ2-7	once	CASSPHPGQGFNF	TGTGCCAGCAGTCCTCATCCGGGACAGGGGTTTAACTTC
TRBV7-9	.	TRBJ2-3	.	CASSLKGRADTQYF	TGTGCCAGCAGCTTAAAGGGGCGGGCAGATACGCAGTATTTT
TRBV2	.	TRBJ2-7	.	CASTRGVSSYEQYF	TGTGCCAGCACACGAGGAGTCAGCTCCTACGAGCAGTACTTC
TRBV4-1	.	TRBJ1-1	.	CASSLSGGQNTEAFF	TGCGCCAGCAGTCTCTCGGGGGGCCAGAACACTGAAGCTTTCTTT
TRBV7-9	TRBD2	TRBJ2-2	.	CASSPGLAGGVQAGELFF	TGTGCCAGCAGCCCTGGACTAGCGGGAGGAGTTCAAGCCGGGGAGCTGTTTTTT
TRBV6-6	.	TRBJ1-4	.	CASSYRGLEEKLFF	TGTGCCAGCAGTTACAGGGGACTTGAAGAAAAACTGTTTTTT
TRBV27	.	TRBJ2-2	.	CASSPRGVGELFF	TGTGCCAGCAGTCCTAGGGGGGTCGGGGAGCTGTTTTTT
TRBV9	TRBD1	TRBJ1-1	.	CASSVYPTGVAEAFF	TGTGCCAGCAGCGTATACCCTACAGGGGTCGCTGAAGCTTTCTTT
TRBV7-8	TRBD1	TRBJ2-1	.	CASSLAATGGYNEQFF	TGTGCCAGCAGCTTAGCGGCGACAGGGGGATACAATGAGCAGTTCTTC
TRBV10-3	.	TRBJ1-5	.	CAIGEGGPNQPQHF	TGTGCCATTGGCGAGGGCGGACCCAATCAGCCCCAGCATTTT
TRBV19	TRBD1	TRBJ2-5	.	CASSHDREETQYF	TGTGCCAGTAGTCACGACAGGGAAGAGACCCAGTACTTC
TRBV19	TRBD2	TRBJ2-1	.	CASSSGGAYNEQFF	TGTGCCAGTAGTTCTGGGGGGGCCTACAATGAGCAGTTCTTC
TRBV9	TRBD2	TRBJ2-3	.	CASSVAASGTSDTQYF	TGTGCCAGCAGCGTAGCTGCTAGCGGGACGTCGGATACGCAGTATTTT
TRBV9	.	TRBJ1-4	.	CASSARGQPNEKLFF	TGTGCCAGCAGCGCCCGTGGACAGCCTAATGAAAAACTGTTTTTT
TRBV27	.	TRBJ2-7	.	CASSPRTVWEQYF	TGTGCCAGCAGTCCGCGGACAGTCTGGGAGCAGTACTTC
TRBV19	.	TRBJ2-1	.	CASSISLSEQFF	TGTGCCAGTAGTATAAGCCTCTCCGAGCAGTTCTTC
TRBV27	.	TRBJ1-5	.	CASSSEGPRGNQPQHF	TGTGCCAGCAGTTCAGAGGGGCCGCGGGGCAATCAGCCCCAGCATTTT
TRBV19	TRBD2	TRBJ2-1	.	CASSVSGRLSYNEQFF	TGTGCCAGTAGCGTTAGCGGGAGACTCTCCTACAATGAGCAGTTCTTC
TRBV7-9	.	TRBJ2-7	once	CASSLDKRLVEYF	TGTGCCAGCAGCTTAGACAAGAGGCTAGTTGAGTACTTC
TRBV29-1	.	TRBJ2-1	.	CSVIGSGYNEQFF	TGCAGCGTTATAGGTTCGGGATACAATGAGCAGTTCTTC
TRBV7-9	.	TRBJ1-2	.	CASSPLWGVVYGYTF	TGTGCCAGCAGCCCCCTGTGGGGGGTCGTCTATGGCTACACCTTC
TRBV7-9	.	TRBJ2-1	.	CASSDREYAYNEQFF	TGTGCCAGCAGCGATAGGGAATATGCCTACAATGAGCAGTTCTTC
TRBV25-1	.	TRBJ2-7	.	CASSAGSYEQYF	TGTGCCAGCAGTGCCGGATCCTACGAGCAGTACTTC
TRBV29-1	.	TRBJ2-1	.	CSVGRAYSYNEQFF	TGCAGCGTTGGGCGTGCCTATAGTTACAATGAGCAGTTCTTC
TRBV7-9	.	TRBJ1-1	.	CASSLRTGRNDTEAFF	TGTGCCAGCAGCTTAAGAACAGGGAGAAATGATACTGAAGCTTTCTTT
TRBV9	.	TRBJ2-7	.	CASSVGVALYEQYF	TGTGCCAGCAGCGTAGGGGTAGCCTTATACGAGCAGTACTTC
TRBV7-9	.	TRBJ2-5	.	CASSLDALETQYF	TGTGCCAGCAGCTTAGACGCGTTGGAGACCCAGTACTTC